This entry is about one T cell receptor (beta chain). This record belongs to a study of PD-1 blockade in classical Hodgkin lymphoma. This CDR3 is 11 amino acids long. Germline values: CDR1 SGHTS, CDR2 YDEGEE. Trimming removed 5 bases from V and 2 bases from J, with 1 base in between. Each patient's relapse followed autologous stem cell transplantation, and brentuximab vedotin exposure varied. Data came from immunoSEQ multiplex PCR; TCRdb stores just in-frame clones and leaves some out. The top ten hold 8% to 10% of the sample, which has 43,000 or so clones, about 88% seen once. This receptor was taken from a human donor with classical Hodgkin lymphoma. Sample: peripheral blood mononuclear cells (PBMCs), taken at baseline. V usage is TRBV5-8 and J usage is TRBJ2-2, with D unresolved. This chain's CDR3 is CASRNTGELFF. The CDR3 DNA follows: TGTGCCAGCAGAAACACCGGGGAGCTGTTTTTT.